Shown below are 5 T cell receptor beta chains from a single sample sequenced in a study of blood T cell repertoires in COVID-19. The repertoire was sequenced with immunoSEQ multiplex PCR; TCRdb's copy has only in-frame clones and lacks some. This repertoire shows some 250,000 clones, under 90% found once; its top ten account for just under 3%. The sequencing input was peripheral blood. These receptors all stem from a woman aged 55-69 years with active or convalescent COVID-19.

This chain connects TRBV16 to TRBJ1-2; 10 bases fit TRBD1. CDR3 length equals 17 residues. Germline CDR1 and CDR2: KGHSY and FQNENV. V lost 4 bases and J lost 0; bases outside the gene matches: 8. Here the CDR3 DNA reads TGTGCCAGCAGCCGGGCCGGGACAGGGGTTTCTAACTATGGCTACACCTTC. It yields the protein CASSRAGTGVSNYGYTF.

The chain combines TRBV19 with TRBJ2-3; TRBD1 matches at 7 bases. Losses at the gene ends were 3 bases for V and 8 bases for J; bases not matched to a gene: 11. The CDR3 extends over 15 amino acids. Germline loops: CDR1 LNHDA, CDR2 SQIVND (reference sequence). The CDR3 DNA is TGTGCCAGTAGTATTCTTGGGACAGACGGAGGTACGCAGTATTTT. As protein: CASSILGTDGGTQYF.

This chain links TRBV2 with TRBJ2-7; 9 nucleotides align to TRBD1. V shed 6 bases, J shed 2 bases, and the junction held 8 bases outside the gene matches. This CDR3 is built from 15 residues. Germline CDR1 and CDR2: SNHLY and FYNNEI. The CDR3 sequence: CASRAGTGIPYEQYF. As DNA, the CDR3 is TGTGCCAGCAGGGCCGGGACAGGGATTCCCTACGAGCAGTACTTC. Filled out from reference TRBV2 and TRBJ2-7, the complete variable domain reads EPEVTQTPSHQVTQMGQEVILRCVPISNHLYFYWYRQILGQKVEFLVSFYNNEISEKSEIFDDQFSVERPDGSNFTLKIRSTKLEDSAMYFCASRAGTGIPYEQYFGPGTRLTVT.

This chain joins TRBV23-1 and TRBJ1-6; D might be TRBD1 (5 bases). TRBV23-1 falls under the ORF class, with uncertain function. With 6 bases removed from V and 0 bases from J, the gap between germline ends came to 27 bases. CDR3 length: 21 residues. In nucleotides, the CDR3 is TGCGCCAGCAGGGAAAGGGGCAGGGCAGTTGGATCGGGCTCCTATAATTCACCCCTCCACTTT. Amino acids: CASRERGRAVGSGSYNSPLHF.

This chain uses TRBV6-5 with TRBJ1-4, with TRBD1 as a possible D gene (5 bases). The CDR3 loop spans 15 amino acids. Trimming left V 7 bases short and J 0 bases short, with 12 bases between. The germline V gene has CDR1 MNHEY and CDR2 SVGAGI. The CDR3 is CASMGRATTNEKLFF. The CDR3 DNA is TGTGCCAGCATGGGGCGAGCCACAACTAATGAAAAACTGTTTTTT.